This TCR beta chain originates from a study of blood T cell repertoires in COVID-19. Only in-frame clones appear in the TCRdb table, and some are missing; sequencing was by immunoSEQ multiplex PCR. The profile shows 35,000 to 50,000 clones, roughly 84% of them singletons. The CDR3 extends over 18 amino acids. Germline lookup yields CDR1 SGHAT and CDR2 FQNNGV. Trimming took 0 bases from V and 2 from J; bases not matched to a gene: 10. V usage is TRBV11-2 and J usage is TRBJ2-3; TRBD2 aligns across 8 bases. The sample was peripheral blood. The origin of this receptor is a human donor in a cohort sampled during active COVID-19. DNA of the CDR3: TGTGCCAGCAGCTTAGATCATCGGGGGGGACTTCTCACAGATACGCAGTATTTT. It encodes CASSLDHRGGLLTDTQYF.